These 13 T cell receptor beta chains share one sample of origin, sequenced in a study of PD-L1 blockade in urothelial cancer. Time point indicated: pretreatment peripheral blood. Sequenced by immunoSEQ multiplex PCR; TCRdb stores in-frame clones only, minus some. This table holds more than 85,000 clones, around nine tenths found once. This specimen consisted of PBMCs, obtained around atezolizumab (anti-PD-L1) treatment. The receptors shown here come from a man aged 60-69 years with urothelial cancer.

This clone was observed once. V is TRBV7-2 and J is TRBJ1-2; D is perhaps TRBD1 (6 bases). This CDR3 has 14 residues. The germline gives CDR1 SGHTA, CDR2 FQGNSA. Trimming cost V 1 base and J 3 bases, with 9 bases left between them. This CDR3 reads CASSLGGGDYGYTF. In DNA form, the CDR3 reads TGTGCCAGCAGCTTAGGGGGGGGCGACTATGGCTACACCTTC.

Here the CDR3 reads CASSEWRDRGPPQHF. The CDR3 nucleotides read TGTGCCAGCAGTGAATGGAGGGACAGGGGCCCCCCCCAGCATTTT. The chain has TRBV6-1 and TRBJ1-5; 10 positions match TRBD1. Germline CDR1 and CDR2: MNHNS and SASEGT. V shed 2 bases and J 10 bases; nucleotides not matched to a gene: 8. The CDR3 consists of 15 residues.

J is TRBJ1-1 and V is TRBV5-4; tentative D call: TRBD1 (6 bases). V lost 5 bases and J 5 bases, leaving 19 bases between the germline ends. Germline-derived CDR1 and CDR2 are SGHNT and YYREEE (reference sequence). The CDR3 spans 15 residues. The CDR3 loop is CASSSGHLTATEAFF. The CDR3 bases are TGTGCCAGCAGTTCGGGACACTTAACGGCGACTGAAGCTTTCTTT.

This clone has just a few counts. The V call is TRBV11-3, the J call TRBJ2-1; possible D gene TRBD2, 5 bases. Germline CDR1 is SGHNT and CDR2 is YENEEA. There are 16 residues in the CDR3. Trimming cost V 5 bases and J 2 bases, with 16 bases left between them. CDR3 in amino acids: CASSPRTSPAYNEQFF. The CDR3 nucleotides are TGTGCCAGCAGCCCCAGGACTTCTCCCGCCTACAATGAGCAGTTCTTC.

V is TRBV19 and J is TRBJ2-1; 7 bases fit TRBD2. The CDR3 is 15 amino acids. V was pared by 3 bases and J by 1 base, with 3 bases of the junction left unmatched. CDR1 LNHDA and CDR2 SQIVND come from the germline V gene (reference sequence). The CDR3 reads CASSITSESYNEQFF. The CDR3 region has the DNA TGTGCCAGTAGTATCACTAGCGAGTCCTACAATGAGCAGTTCTTC.

The chain links TRBV27 to TRBJ1-1; no clear D. Germline values: CDR1 MNHEY, CDR2 SMNVEV (reference sequence). V lost 2 bases and J lost 1, with 11 bases in between. The length of the CDR3 is 15 residues. The CDR3 spells CASSLKEGRNTEAFF. As DNA, the CDR3 is TGTGCCAGCAGTTTAAAGGAGGGCCGGAACACTGAAGCTTTCTTT.

As DNA, the CDR3 is TGTGCCAGCAGCCGTGGAGGGCCGTACGCTGAAGCTTTCTTT. It translates to CASSRGGPYAEAFF. This rearrangement joins TRBV14 to TRBJ1-1; D gene unclear. V dropped 4 bases and J dropped 6 bases, with 15 bases sitting between them. Germline assignment: CDR1 SGHDN and CDR2 FVKESK. This CDR3 region has 14 residues. Full variable domain (outside the CDR3, taken from reference TRBV14 and TRBJ1-1): EAGVTQFPSHSVIEKGQTVTLRCDPISGHDNLYWYRRVMGKEIKFLLHFVKESKQDESGMPNNRFLAERTGGTYSTLKVQPAELEDSGVYFCASSRGGPYAEAFFGQGTRLTVV.

The chain recombines TRBV12-5 with TRBJ2-5; the D is unclear. Germline values: CDR1 LGHNT, CDR2 FRNRAP. The CDR3 loop spans 13 amino acids. V was pared by 1 base and J by 7 bases, with 10 bases between. The CDR3 sequence: CASGLDRVGTQYF. The CDR3, as DNA: TGTGCTAGTGGTTTGGACAGAGTTGGGACCCAGTACTTC.

J is TRBJ2-7 and V is TRBV28, with 9 positions matching TRBD2. The junction had 4 bases not matched to a gene; V was cut back by 3 bases and J by 1 base. Per germline, CDR1 MDHEN and CDR2 SYDVKM. This CDR3 region has 15 residues. The CDR3 DNA reads TGTGCCAGCAGTTTGTGGCGGGAGGGGTCCTACGAGCAGTACTTC. Residues: CASSLWREGSYEQYF. The full variable domain, its missing parts supplied by reference TRBV28 and TRBJ2-7, is DVKVTQSSRYLVKRTGEKVFLECVQDMDHENMFWYRQDPGLGLRLIYFSYDVKMKEKGDIPEGYSVSREKKERFSLILESASTNQTSMYLCASSLWREGSYEQYFGPGTRLTVT.

This sequence joins TRBV2 and TRBJ2-2, with 8 bases aligning to TRBD1. Losses at the gene ends were 3 bases for V and 3 bases for J; bases not matched to a gene: 3. Germline V CDR1 and CDR2: SNHLY, FYNNEI. The CDR3 is 15 amino acids. The CDR3 reads CASSDRGRYTGELFF. As DNA, the CDR3 is TGTGCCAGCAGTGACAGGGGGCGGTACACCGGGGAGCTGTTTTTT.

The gene calls are TRBV4-1 and TRBJ1-2; 8 bases are shared with TRBD1. The germline gives CDR1 MGHRA, CDR2 YSYEKL. Trimming at V came to 3 bases and at J to 0 bases, leaving 0 bases not matched to a gene. There are 14 residues in the CDR3. DNA for the CDR3: TGCGCCAGCAGCCAGGACAGGGCTAACTATGGCTACACCTTC. Amino acid sequence: CASSQDRANYGYTF.

The chain carries TRBV7-6 and TRBJ2-5, with D uncertain. This CDR3 has 13 amino acids. The germline V gene has CDR1 SGHVS and CDR2 FNYEAQ. Between the trimmed V and J ends, which lost 1 base and 5 bases, there was a span of 8 bases. The CDR3 coding sequence is TGTGCCAGCAGCTTAGGCACATTCGAGACCCAGTACTTC. Translated, it gives CASSLGTFETQYF.

V usage is TRBV28 and J usage is TRBJ1-3, with 8 bases matching TRBD1. With V trimmed by 1 base and J by 2 bases, 1 base remained unmatched. CDR1 and CDR2 (germline): MDHEN, SYDVKM. The CDR3 is 15 amino acids. The CDR3 sequence is CASSLLQGAGNTIYF. CDR3 sequence (DNA): TGTGCCAGCAGTTTATTACAGGGGGCTGGAAACACCATATATTTT.